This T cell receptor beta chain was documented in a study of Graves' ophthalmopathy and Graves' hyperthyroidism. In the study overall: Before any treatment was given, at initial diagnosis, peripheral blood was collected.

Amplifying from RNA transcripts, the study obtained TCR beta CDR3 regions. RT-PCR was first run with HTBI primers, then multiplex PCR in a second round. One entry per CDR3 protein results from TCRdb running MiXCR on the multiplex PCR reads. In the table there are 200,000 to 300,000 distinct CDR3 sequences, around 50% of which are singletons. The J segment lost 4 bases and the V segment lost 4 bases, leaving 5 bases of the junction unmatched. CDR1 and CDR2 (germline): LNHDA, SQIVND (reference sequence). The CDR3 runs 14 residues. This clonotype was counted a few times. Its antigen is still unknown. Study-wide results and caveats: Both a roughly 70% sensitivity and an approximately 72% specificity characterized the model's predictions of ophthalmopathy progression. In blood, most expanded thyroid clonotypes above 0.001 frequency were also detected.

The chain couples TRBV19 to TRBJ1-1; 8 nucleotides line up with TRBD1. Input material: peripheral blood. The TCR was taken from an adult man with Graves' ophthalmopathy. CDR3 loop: CASSTYRGSTEAFF. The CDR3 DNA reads TGTGCCAGTAGTACCTACAGGGGGAGCACTGAAGCTTTCTTT.